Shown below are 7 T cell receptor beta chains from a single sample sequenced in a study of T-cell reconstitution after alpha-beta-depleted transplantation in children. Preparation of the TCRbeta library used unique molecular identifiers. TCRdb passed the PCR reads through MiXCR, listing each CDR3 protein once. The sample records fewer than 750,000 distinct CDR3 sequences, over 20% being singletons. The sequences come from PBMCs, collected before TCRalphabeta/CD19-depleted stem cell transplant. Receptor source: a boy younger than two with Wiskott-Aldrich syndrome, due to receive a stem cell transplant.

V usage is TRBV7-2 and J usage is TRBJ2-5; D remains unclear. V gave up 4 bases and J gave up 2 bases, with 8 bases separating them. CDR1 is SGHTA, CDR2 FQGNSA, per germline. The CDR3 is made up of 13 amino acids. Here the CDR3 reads CASSWSPQETQYF. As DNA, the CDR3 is TGTGCCAGCAGCTGGAGTCCGCAAGAGACCCAGTACTTC.

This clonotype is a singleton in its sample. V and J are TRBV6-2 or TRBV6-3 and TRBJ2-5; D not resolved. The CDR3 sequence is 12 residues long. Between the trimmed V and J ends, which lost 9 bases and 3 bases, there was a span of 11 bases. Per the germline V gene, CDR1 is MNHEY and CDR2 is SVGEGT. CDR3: CASRVPEETQYF. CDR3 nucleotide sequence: TGTGCCAGTCGGGTACCCGAAGAGACCCAGTACTTC.

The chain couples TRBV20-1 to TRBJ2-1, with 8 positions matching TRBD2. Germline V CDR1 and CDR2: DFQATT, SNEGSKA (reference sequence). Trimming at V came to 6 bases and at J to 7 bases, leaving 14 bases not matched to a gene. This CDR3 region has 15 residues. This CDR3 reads CSAHRASGLTNEQFF. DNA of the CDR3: TGCAGTGCCCACCGAGCTAGCGGGTTAACTAATGAGCAGTTCTTC.

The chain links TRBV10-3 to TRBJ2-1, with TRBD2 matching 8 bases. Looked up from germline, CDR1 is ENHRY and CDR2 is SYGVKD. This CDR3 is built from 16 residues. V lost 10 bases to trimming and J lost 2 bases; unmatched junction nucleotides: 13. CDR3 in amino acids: CATSSEAGVTYNEQFF. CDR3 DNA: TGTGCCACTTCTTCCGAAGCGGGAGTTACCTACAATGAGCAGTTCTTC.

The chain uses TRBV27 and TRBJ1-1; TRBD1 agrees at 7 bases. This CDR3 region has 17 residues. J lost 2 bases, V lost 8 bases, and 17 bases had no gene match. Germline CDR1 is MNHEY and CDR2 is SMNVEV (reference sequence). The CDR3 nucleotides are TGTGCCAGCCGAGCGACTGACCCCGGGACAGTTAACACTGAAGCTTTCTTT. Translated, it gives CASRATDPGTVNTEAFF.

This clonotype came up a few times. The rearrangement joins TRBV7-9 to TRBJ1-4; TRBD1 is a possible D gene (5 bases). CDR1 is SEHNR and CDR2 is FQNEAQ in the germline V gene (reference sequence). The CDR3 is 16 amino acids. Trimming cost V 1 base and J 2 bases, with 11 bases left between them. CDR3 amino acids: CASSLGQGGTNEKLFF. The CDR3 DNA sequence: TGTGCCAGCAGCTTAGGTCAGGGAGGCACTAATGAAAAACTGTTTTTT. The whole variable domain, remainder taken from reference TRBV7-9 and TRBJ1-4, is DTGVSQNPRHKITKRGQNVTFRCDPISEHNRLYWYRQTLGQGPEFLTYFQNEAQLEKSRLLSDRFSAERPKGSFSTLEIQRTEQGDSAMYLCASSLGQGGTNEKLFFGSGTQLSVL.

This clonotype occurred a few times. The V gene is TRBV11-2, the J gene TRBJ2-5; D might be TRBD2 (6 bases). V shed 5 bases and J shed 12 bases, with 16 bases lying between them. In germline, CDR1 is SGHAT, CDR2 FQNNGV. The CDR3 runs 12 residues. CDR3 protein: CASSPVGEEKYF. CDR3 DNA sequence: TGTGCCAGCAGCCCCGTCGGGGAGGAGAAGTACTTC. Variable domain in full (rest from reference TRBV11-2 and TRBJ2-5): EAGVAQSPRYKIIEKRQSVAFWCNPISGHATLYWYQQILGQGPKLLIQFQNNGVVDDSQLPKDRFSAERLKGVDSTLKIQPAKLEDSAVYLCASSPVGEEKYFGPGTRLLVL.